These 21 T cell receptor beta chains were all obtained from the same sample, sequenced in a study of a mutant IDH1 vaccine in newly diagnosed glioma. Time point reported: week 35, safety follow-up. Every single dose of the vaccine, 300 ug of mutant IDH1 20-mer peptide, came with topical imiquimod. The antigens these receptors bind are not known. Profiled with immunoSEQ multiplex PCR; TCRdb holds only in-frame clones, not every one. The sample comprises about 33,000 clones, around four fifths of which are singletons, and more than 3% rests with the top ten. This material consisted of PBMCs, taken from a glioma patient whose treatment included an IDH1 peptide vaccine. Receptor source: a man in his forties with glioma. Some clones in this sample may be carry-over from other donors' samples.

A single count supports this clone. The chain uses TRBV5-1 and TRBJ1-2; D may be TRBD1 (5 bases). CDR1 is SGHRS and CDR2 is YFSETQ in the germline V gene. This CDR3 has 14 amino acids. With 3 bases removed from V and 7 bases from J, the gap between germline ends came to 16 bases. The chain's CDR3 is CASSSQRGDSGYTF. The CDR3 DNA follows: TGCGCCAGCAGCTCCCAACGGGGGGATAGTGGCTACACCTTC.

Here the CDR3 reads CASSLAGMRTEAFF. CDR3 nucleotide sequence: TGCGCCAGCAGCTTGGCAGGGATGAGGACTGAAGCTTTCTTT. V and J are TRBV5-1 and TRBJ1-1; the D gene is possibly TRBD1 (5 bases). The CDR3 runs to 14 residues. The V gene lost 0 bases and the J gene lost 5 bases, with 11 bases spanning the gap. CDR1 and CDR2 from the germline V gene are SGHRS and YFSETQ.

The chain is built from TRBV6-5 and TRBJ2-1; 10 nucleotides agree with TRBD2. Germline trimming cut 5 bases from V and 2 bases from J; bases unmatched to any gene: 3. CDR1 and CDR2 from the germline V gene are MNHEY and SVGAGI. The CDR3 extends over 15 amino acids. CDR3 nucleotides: TGTGCCAGCAGTGTAACTAGCGGGGCCTACAATGAGCAGTTCTTC. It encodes CASSVTSGAYNEQFF.

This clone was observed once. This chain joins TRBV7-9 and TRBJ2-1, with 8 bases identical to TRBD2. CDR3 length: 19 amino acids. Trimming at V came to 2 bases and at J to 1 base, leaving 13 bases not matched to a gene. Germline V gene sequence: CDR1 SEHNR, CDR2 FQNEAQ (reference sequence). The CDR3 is CASSLRRGAAVVSYNEQFF. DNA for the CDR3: TGTGCCAGCAGCTTAAGGCGGGGGGCAGCGGTGGTTTCCTACAATGAGCAGTTCTTC. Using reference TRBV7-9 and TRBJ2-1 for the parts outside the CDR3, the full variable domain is DTGVSQNPRHKITKRGQNVTFRCDPISEHNRLYWYRQTLGQGPEFLTYFQNEAQLEKSRLLSDRFSAERPKGSFSTLEIQRTEQGDSAMYLCASSLRRGAAVVSYNEQFFGPGTRLTVL.

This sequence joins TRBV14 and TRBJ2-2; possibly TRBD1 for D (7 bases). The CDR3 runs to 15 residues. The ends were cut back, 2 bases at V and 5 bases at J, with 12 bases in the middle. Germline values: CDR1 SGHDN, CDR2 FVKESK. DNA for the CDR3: TGTGCCAGCAGCCAAAAACAGGGGAGGACCGGGGAGCTGTTTTTT. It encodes CASSQKQGRTGELFF.

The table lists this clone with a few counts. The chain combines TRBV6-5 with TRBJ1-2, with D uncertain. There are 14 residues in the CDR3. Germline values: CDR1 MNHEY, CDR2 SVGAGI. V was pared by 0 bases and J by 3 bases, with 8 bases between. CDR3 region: CASSYSPGHYGYTF. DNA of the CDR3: TGTGCCAGCAGTTACTCGCCAGGCCACTATGGCTACACCTTC.

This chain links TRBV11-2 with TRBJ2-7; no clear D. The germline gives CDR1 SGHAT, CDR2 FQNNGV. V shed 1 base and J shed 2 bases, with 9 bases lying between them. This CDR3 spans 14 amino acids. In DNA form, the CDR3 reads TGTGCCAGCAGCTTAGGGGTGGGAACCTACGAGCAGTACTTC. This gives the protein CASSLGVGTYEQYF.

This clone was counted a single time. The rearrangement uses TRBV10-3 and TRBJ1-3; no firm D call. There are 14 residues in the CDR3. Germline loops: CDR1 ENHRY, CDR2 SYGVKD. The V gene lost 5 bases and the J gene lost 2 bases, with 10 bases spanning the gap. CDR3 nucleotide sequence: TGTGCCATCAGTACCACGTGGCCTGGAAACACCATATATTTT. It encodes CAISTTWPGNTIYF.

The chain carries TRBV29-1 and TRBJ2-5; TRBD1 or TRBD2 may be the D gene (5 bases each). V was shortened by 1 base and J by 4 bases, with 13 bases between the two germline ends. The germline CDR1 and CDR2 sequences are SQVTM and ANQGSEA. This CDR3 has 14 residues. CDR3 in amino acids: CSVEGGKVRETQYF. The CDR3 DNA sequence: TGCAGCGTTGAAGGGGGGAAGGTGAGAGAGACCCAGTACTTC.

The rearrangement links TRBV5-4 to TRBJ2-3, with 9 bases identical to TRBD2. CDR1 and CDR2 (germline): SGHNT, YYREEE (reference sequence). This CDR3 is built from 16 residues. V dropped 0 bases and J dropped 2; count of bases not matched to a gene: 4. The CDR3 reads CASSLAAGGYTDTQYF. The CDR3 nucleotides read TGTGCCAGCAGCTTGGCAGCGGGGGGTTACACAGATACGCAGTATTTT.

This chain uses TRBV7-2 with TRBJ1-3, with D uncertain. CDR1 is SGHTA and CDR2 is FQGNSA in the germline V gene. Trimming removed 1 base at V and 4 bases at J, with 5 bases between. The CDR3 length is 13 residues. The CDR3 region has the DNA TGTGCCAGCAGCTTAGGGAGAGGAAACACCATATATTTT. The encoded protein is CASSLGRGNTIYF.

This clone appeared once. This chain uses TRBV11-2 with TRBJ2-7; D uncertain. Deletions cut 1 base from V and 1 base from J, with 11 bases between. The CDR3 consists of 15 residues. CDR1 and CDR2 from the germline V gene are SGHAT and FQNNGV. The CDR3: CASSLGVLGSYEQYF. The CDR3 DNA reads TGTGCCAGCAGCTTAGGGGTCTTGGGGTCCTACGAGCAGTACTTC.

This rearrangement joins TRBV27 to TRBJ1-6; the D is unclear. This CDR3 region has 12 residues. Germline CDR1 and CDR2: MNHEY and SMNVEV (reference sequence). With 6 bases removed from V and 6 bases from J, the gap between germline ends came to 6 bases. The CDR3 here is CASRGSNSPLHF. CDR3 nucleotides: TGTGCCAGCAGGGGCAGTAATTCACCCCTCCACTTT.

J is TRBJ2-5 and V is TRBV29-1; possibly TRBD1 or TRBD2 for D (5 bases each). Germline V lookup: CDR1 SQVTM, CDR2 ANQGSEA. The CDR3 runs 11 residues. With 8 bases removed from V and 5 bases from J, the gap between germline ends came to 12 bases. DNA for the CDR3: TGCAGCCCCAAAGAGGGGGAGACCCAGTACTTC. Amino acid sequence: CSPKEGETQYF.

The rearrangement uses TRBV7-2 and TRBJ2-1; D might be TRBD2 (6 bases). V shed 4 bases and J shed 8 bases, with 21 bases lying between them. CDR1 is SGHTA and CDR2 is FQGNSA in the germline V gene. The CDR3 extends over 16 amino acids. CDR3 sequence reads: CASSSVIARGGDEQFF. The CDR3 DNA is TGTGCCAGCAGCTCAGTCATCGCGAGGGGCGGGGATGAGCAGTTCTTC. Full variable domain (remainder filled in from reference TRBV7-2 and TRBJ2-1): GAGVSQSPSNKVTEKGKDVELRCDPISGHTALYWYRQSLGQGLEFLIYFQGNSAPDKSGLPSDRFSAERTGGSVSTLTIQRTQQEDSAVYLCASSSVIARGGDEQFFGPGTRLTVL.

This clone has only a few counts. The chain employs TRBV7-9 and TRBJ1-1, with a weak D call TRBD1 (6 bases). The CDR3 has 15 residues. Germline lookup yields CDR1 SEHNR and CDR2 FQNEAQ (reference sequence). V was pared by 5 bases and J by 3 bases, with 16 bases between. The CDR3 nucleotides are TGTGCCAGCAGCCCCAGGGGATTCAAGGACACTGAAGCTTTCTTT. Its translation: CASSPRGFKDTEAFF.

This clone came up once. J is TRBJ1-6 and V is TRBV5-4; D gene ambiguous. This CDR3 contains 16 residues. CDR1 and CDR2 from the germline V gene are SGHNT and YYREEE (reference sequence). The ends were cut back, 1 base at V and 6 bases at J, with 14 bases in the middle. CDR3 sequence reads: CASSLNPARSNSPLHF. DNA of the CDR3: TGTGCCAGCAGCTTGAACCCAGCCAGGTCTAATTCACCCCTCCACTTT.

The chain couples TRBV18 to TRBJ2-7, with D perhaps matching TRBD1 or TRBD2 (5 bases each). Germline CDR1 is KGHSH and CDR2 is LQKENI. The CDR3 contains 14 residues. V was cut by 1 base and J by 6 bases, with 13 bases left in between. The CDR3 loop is CASSPREGSGEQYF. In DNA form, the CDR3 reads TGTGCCAGCTCACCACGAGAGGGGTCAGGCGAGCAGTACTTC.

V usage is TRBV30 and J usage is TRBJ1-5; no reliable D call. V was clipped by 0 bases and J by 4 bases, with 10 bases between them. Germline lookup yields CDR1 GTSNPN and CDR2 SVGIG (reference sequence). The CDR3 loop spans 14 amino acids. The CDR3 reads CAWSVSTDNQPQHF. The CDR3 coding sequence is TGTGCCTGGAGTGTATCAACAGATAATCAGCCCCAGCATTTT. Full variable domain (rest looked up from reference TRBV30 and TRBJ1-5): SQTIHQWPATLVQPVGSPLSLECTVEGTSNPNLYWYRQAAGRGLQLLFYSVGIGQISSEVPQNLSASRPQDRQFILSSKKLLLSDSGFYLCAWSVSTDNQPQHFGDGTRLSIL.

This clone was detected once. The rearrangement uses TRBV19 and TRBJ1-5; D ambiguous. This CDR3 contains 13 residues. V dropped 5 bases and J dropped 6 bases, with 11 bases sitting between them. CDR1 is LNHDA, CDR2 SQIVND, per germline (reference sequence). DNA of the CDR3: TGTGCCAGTAGTTCAGCGGGGTTTCAGCCCCAGCATTTT. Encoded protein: CASSSAGFQPQHF. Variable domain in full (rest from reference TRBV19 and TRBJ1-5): DGGITQSPKYLFRKEGQNVTLSCEQNLNHDAMYWYRQDPGQGLRLIYYSQIVNDFQKGDIAEGYSVSREKKESFPLTVTSAQKNPTAFYLCASSSAGFQPQHFGDGTRLSIL.

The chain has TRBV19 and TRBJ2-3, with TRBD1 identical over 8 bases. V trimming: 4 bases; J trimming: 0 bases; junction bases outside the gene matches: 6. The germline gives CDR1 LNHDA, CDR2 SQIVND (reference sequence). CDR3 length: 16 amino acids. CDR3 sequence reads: CASSTLGQGSTDTQYF. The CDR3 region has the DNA TGTGCCAGTAGTACCCTCGGACAGGGCAGCACAGATACGCAGTATTTT.